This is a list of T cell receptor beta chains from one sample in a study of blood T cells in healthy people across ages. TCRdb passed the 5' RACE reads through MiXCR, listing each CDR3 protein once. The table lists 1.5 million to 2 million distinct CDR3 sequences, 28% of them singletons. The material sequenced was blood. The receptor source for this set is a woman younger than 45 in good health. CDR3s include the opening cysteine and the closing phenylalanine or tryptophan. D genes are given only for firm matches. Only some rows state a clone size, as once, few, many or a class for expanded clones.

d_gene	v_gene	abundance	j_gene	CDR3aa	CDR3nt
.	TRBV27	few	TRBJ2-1	CASSLYGPEEQFF	TGTGCTAGCAGTTTATACGGGCCGGAGGAGCAGTTCTTC
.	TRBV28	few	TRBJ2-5	CAGSLRVQETQYF	TGTGCCGGCAGTTTAAGGGTGCAAGAGACCCAGTACTTC
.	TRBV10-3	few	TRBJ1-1	CAISESGYEAFF	TGTGCCATCAGTGAGTCGGGGTACGAAGCTTTCTTT
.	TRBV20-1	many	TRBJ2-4	CSARTAPTNIQYF	TGCAGTGCTAGAACAGCGCCTACAAACATTCAGTACTTC
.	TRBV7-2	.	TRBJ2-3	CASSWALSGGTQYF	TGTGCCAGCAGCTGGGCCCTATCGGGCGGTACGCAGTATTTT
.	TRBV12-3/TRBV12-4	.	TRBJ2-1	CASSTTPGRLTDNEQFF	TGTGCCAGCAGCACCACGCCGGGAAGGCTCACTGACAATGAGCAGTTCTTC
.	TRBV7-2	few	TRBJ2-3	CASSLEAVSTDTQYF	TGTGCCAGCAGCTTAGAGGCCGTTAGCACAGATACGCAGTATTTT
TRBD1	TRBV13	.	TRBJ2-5	CASSGGTGEVGETQYF	TGTGCCAGCAGCGGTGGGACAGGGGAGGTGGGAGAGACCCAGTACTTC
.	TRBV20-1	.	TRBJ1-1	CSAPDQGNTEAFF	TGCAGTGCTCCGGATCAGGGGAACACTGAAGCTTTCTTT
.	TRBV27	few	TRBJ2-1	CASSSNMYEQFF	TGTGCCAGCAGTTCTAACATGTATGAGCAGTTCTTC
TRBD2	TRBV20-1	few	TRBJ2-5	CSAGTSGGGLETQYF	TGCAGTGCAGGGACTAGCGGGGGAGGGTTGGAGACCCAGTACTTC
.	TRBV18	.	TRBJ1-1	CASSPGEFNTEAFF	TGTGCTAGCTCACCGGGGGAGTTTAACACTGAAGCTTTCTTT
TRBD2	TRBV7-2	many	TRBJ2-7	CASSPRGAGGLYEQYF	TGTGCCAGCAGCCCGAGGGGAGCGGGAGGGCTCTACGAGCAGTACTTC
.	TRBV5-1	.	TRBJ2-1	CASTLGGVTYNEQFF	TGCGCCAGCACCTTGGGTGGGGTCACCTACAATGAGCAGTTTTTC
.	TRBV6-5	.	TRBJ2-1	CASSPYFWAAYNEQFF	TGTGCCAGCAGCCCCTATTTTTGGGCCGCCTACAATGAGCAGTTCTTC
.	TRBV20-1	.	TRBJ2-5	CSARVGREETQYF	TGCAGTGCTAGAGTGGGAAGGGAGGAGACCCAGTACTTC
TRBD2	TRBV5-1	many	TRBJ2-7	CASSFTSGASSYEQYF	TGCGCCAGCAGCTTCACTAGCGGGGCTAGCTCCTACGAGCAGTACTTC
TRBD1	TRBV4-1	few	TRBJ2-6	CASSHLPNPGQGSGANVLTF	TGCGCCAGCAGCCACCTCCCCAACCCGGGACAGGGGTCTGGGGCCAACGTCCTGACTTTC
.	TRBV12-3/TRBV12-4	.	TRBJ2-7	CASSWSTRSYEQYF	TGTGCCAGCAGTTGGTCTACCCGCTCCTACGAGCAGTACTTC
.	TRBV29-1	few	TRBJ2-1	CSVGGRDSYNEQFF	TGCAGCGTTGGGGGCAGAGACTCCTACAATGAGCAGTTCTTC
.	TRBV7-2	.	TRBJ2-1	CASSLVAPYNEQFF	TGTGCCAGCAGCTTAGTGGCCCCCTACAATGAGCAGTTCTTC
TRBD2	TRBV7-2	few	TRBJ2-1	CASSLAYGLAGGRTLDNEQFF	TGTGCCAGCAGCTTAGCCTACGGACTAGCGGGGGGGCGGACTTTGGACAATGAGCAGTTCTTC
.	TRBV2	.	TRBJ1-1	CASVLYRDGNTEAFF	TGTGCCAGCGTCCTTTACCGGGACGGGAACACTGAAGCTTTCTTT
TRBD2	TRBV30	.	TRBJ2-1	CASTSGRKGEQFF	TGTGCCTCGACTAGCGGGAGAAAGGGTGAGCAGTTCTTC
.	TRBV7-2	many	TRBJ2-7	CASSLVWGPSYEQYF	TGTGCCAGCAGCTTAGTCTGGGGCCCTTCCTACGAGCAGTACTTC
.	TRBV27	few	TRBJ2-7	CASRGWSYYEQYF	TGTGCCAGCAGAGGTTGGAGTTACTACGAGCAGTACTTC
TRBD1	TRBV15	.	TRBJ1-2	CATSRDFSGGGYTF	TGTGCCACCAGCAGAGATTTTTCAGGGGGAGGCTACACCTTC
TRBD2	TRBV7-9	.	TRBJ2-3	CASSDTGGSTDTQYF	TGTGCCAGCAGTGATACGGGGGGTAGCACAGATACGCAGTATTTT
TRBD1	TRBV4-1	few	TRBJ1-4	CASSRPLRGRDEKLFF	TGCGCCAGCAGCCGTCCCCTCAGGGGGAGGGATGAAAAACTGTTTTTT
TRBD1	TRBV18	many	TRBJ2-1	CASSPATGGHEQFF	TGTGCCAGCTCACCGGCGACAGGGGGCCATGAGCAGTTCTTC
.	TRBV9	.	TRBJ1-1	CASSVAQGGTEAFF	TGTGCCAGCAGCGTAGCTCAGGGCGGGACTGAAGCTTTCTTT
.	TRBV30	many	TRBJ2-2	CAWKSSVNTGELFF	TGTGCCTGGAAGTCATCCGTGAACACCGGGGAGCTGTTTTTT
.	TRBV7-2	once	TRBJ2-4	CASSGRGGIQYF	TGTGCCAGCAGCGGAAGAGGGGGCATTCAGTACTTC
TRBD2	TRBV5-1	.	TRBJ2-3	CASDTSGGTDTQYF	TGCGCCAGTGATACTAGCGGAGGCACAGATACGCAGTATTTT
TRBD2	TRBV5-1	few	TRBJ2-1	CASAGGGAGELNEQFF	TGCGCCAGCGCCGGGGGTGGAGCGGGGGAACTCAATGAGCAGTTCTTC
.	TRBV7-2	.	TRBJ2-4	CASRQGSKNIQYF	TGTGCCAGCCGTCAGGGGTCCAAAAACATTCAGTACTTC
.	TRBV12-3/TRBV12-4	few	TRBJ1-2	CASSPLGDLYGYTF	TGTGCCAGCAGTCCCCTGGGGGACCTGTATGGCTACACCTTC
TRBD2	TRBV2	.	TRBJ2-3	CASKASGAMGNTDTQYF	TGTGCCAGCAAGGCTAGCGGGGCTATGGGTAACACAGATACGCAGTATTTT
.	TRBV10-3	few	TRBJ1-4	CAIRQSQEKLFF	TGTGCCATCCGACAGTCACAAGAAAAACTGTTTTTT
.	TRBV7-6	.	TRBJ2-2	CASSPARGGNTGELFF	TGTGCCAGCAGCCCGGCGCGGGGAGGGAACACCGGGGAGCTGTTTTTT
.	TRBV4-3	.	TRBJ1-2	CASSQGFQGGYGYTF	TGCGCCAGCAGCCAGGGGTTCCAGGGTGGCTATGGCTACACCTTC
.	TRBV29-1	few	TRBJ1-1	CSVETRVHYKSEAFF	TGCAGCGTTGAGACAAGAGTACACTATAAATCTGAAGCTTTCTTT
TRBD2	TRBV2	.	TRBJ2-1	CASSRLGLADNEQFF	TGTGCCAGCAGTAGATTGGGACTAGCGGACAATGAGCAGTTCTTC
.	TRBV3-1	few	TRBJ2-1	CASSLRYRVDEQFF	TGTGCCAGCAGCCTCCGGTACAGGGTAGATGAGCAGTTCTTC
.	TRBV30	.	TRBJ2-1	CAWAPGNEQFF	TGTGCCTGGGCTCCGGGCAATGAGCAGTTCTTC
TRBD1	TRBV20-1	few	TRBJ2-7	CSAKQGEVAYEQYF	TGCAGTGCTAAACAGGGGGAAGTGGCCTACGAGCAGTACTTC
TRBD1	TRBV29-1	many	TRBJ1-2	CSVVGTGTGAYGYTF	TGCAGCGTTGTTGGGACCGGGACAGGGGCTTATGGCTACACCTTC
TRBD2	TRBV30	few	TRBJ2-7	CAWTGGATSYEQYF	TGTGCCTGGACGGGGGGGGCCACCTCCTACGAGCAGTACTTC
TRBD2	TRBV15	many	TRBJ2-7	CATSRDGPGTSGRPLSYEQYF	TGTGCCACCAGCAGAGATGGGCCCGGGACTAGCGGGAGGCCCCTTTCCTACGAGCAGTACTTC
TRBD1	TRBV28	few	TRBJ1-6	CASSHRGRGSPLHF	TGTGCCAGCAGTCACAGGGGTAGAGGATCACCCCTCCACTTT
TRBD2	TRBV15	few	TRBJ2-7	CATSSGLAGSASYEQYF	TGTGCCACCAGCAGCGGTCTAGCGGGCTCCGCTTCCTACGAGCAGTACTTC
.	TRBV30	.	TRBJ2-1	CAWRAGATEQFF	TGTGCCTGGAGGGCGGGGGCCACTGAGCAGTTCTTC
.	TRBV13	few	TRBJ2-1	CASSPLGDSYNEQFF	TGTGCCAGCAGCCCCCTTGGGGATTCTTACAATGAGCAGTTCTTC
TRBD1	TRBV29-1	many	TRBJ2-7	CSAELTGAGEQYF	TGCAGCGCCGAGCTGACAGGGGCGGGCGAGCAGTACTTC
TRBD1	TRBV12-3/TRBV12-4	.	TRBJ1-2	CASSLEGRGLYGYTF	TGTGCCAGCAGTTTAGAAGGCAGGGGGTTATATGGCTACACCTTC
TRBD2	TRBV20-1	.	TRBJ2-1	CSARWPGLAVDNEQFF	TGCAGTGCTAGGTGGCCGGGACTAGCGGTAGACAATGAGCAGTTCTTC
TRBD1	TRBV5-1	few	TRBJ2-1	CASSPGTGIGNEQFF	TGCGCCAGCAGCCCCGGGACAGGGATCGGCAATGAGCAGTTCTTC